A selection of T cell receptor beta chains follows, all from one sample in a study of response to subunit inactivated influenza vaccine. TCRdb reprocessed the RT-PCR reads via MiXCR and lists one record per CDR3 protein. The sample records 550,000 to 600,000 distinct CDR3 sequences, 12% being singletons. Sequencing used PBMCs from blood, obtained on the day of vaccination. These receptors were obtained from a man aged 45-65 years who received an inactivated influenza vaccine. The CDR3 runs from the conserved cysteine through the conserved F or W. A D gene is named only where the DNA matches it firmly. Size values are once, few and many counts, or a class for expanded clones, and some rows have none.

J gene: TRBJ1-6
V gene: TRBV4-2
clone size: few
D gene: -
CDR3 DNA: TGTGCCAGCAGCCAAGTATTTCCCCAGGGAGGCCTATATAATTCACCCCTCCACTTT
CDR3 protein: CASSQVFPQGGLYNSPLHF

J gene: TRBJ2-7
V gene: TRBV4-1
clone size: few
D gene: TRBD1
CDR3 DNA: TGCGCCAGCAGCCGCGACGGGGGACAGGGACTATACGAGCAGTACTTC
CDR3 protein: CASSRDGGQGLYEQYF

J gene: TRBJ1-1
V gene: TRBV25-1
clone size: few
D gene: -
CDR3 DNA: TGTGCCAGCAGACCAGGGTTGGTGGGCACTGAAGCTTTCTTT
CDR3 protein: CASRPGLVGTEAFF

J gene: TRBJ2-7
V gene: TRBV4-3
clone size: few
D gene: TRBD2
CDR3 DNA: TGCGCCAGCAGCCGGGGACTAGCGAGCGCCTACGAGCAGTACTTC
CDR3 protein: CASSRGLASAYEQYF

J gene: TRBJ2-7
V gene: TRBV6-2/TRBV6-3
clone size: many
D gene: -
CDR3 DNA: TGTGCCAGCAGAAAGGGCAGCGAGCAGTACTTC
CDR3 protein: CASRKGSEQYF

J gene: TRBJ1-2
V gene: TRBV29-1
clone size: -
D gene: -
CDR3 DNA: TGCAGCGCTACGGACGGAAACTATGGCTACACCTTC
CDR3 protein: CSATDGNYGYTF

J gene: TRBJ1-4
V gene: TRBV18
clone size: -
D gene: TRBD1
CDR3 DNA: TGTGCCAGCTCTCCGGACAGGAATAATGAAAAACTGTTTTTT
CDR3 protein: CASSPDRNNEKLFF

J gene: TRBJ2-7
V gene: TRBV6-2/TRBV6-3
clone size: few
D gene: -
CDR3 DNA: TGTGCCAGCACCTGGGAAGAGCCCTACGAGCAGTACTTC
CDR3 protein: CASTWEEPYEQYF

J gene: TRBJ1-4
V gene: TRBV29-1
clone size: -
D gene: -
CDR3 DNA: TGCAGCGCTCTAGGAGGTCCGAATGAAAAACTGTTTTTT
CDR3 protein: CSALGGPNEKLFF

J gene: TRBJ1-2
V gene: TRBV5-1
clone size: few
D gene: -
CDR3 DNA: TGCGCCAGCAGCTTGGGAGCAGCCTTCTATGGCTACACCTTC
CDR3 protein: CASSLGAAFYGYTF

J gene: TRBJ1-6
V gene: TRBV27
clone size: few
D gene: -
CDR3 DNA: TGTGCCAGCAGTTCCCGTCCGCCGGGACCTCCTTATAATTCACCCCTCCACTTT
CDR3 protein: CASSSRPPGPPYNSPLHF

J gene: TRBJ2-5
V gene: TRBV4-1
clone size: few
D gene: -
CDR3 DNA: TGCGCCAGCAGCCAAGTAAGGACGGATCCCAGAGAGACCCAGTACTTC
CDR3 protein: CASSQVRTDPRETQYF

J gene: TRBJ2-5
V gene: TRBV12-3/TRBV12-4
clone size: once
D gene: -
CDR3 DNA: TGTGCCAGCAGTTCCCGGGACTCATCAGCCAGAGGGACCCAGTCCTTC
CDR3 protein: CASSSRDSSARGTQSF

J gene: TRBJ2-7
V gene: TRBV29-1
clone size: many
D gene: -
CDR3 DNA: TGCAGCGTTGCGACCTACGAGCAGTACTTC
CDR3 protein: CSVATYEQYF

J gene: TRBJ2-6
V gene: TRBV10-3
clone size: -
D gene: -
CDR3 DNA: TGTGCCATCAGTGCTCTCCCGGGCTCTGGGGCCAACGTCCTGACTTTC
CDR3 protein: CAISALPGSGANVLTF

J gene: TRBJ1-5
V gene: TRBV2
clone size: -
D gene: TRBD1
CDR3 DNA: TGTGCCAGCACACTCCGGAGGCAGGGGGCGATCAACAATCAGCCCCAGCATTTT
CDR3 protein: CASTLRRQGAINNQPQHF

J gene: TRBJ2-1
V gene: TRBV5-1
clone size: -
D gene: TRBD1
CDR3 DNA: TGCGCCAGCAGCTTGGAGGGGGCTTGGGAGCAGTTCTTC
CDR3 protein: CASSLEGAWEQFF

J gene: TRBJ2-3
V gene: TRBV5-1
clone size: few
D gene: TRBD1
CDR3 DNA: TGCGCCAGCAGCTCAGGGACAGACGCTAGCACAGATACGCAGTATTTT
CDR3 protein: CASSSGTDASTDTQYF

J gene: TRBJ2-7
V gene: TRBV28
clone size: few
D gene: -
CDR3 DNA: TGTGCCAGCAGTCCCGGGGTAGCGGACAGAACCTACGGTGGGCAGTACTTC
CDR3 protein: CASSPGVADRTYGGQYF

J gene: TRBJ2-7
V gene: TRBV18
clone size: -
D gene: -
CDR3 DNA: TGTGCCAGCTCACTTCCGGCGGGCTACGAGCAGTACTTC
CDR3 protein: CASSLPAGYEQYF

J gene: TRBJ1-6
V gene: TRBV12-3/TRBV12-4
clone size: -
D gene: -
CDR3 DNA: TGTGCCAGCAGTTTCTCTGCAGGACGAGGGTCACCCCTCCACTTT
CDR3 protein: CASSFSAGRGSPLHF

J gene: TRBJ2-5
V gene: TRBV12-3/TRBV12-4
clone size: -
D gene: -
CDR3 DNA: TGTGCCAGCAGGCCTAGGACCGCCCGAGGGGAGACCCAGTACTTC
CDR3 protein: CASRPRTARGETQYF

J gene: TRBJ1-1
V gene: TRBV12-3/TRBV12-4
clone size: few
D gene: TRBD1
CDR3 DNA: TGTGCCAGCAGGAAGGGACAGACTCCCGGAGACATGAACACTGAAGCTTTCTTT
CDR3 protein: CASRKGQTPGDMNTEAFF

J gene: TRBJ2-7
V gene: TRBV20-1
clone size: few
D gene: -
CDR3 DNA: TGCAGTGCTAGCGGGGGGGGACAGAACTACGAGCAGTACTTC
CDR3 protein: CSASGGGQNYEQYF

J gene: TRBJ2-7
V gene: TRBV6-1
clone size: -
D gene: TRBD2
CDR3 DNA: TGTGCCAGCAGCCTCTGGGGAGGGGCTATCCACGAGCAGTACTTC
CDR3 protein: CASSLWGGAIHEQYF

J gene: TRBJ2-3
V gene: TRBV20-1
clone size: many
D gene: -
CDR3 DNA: TGCAGTGCTGAGGACTCCGGCACAGATACGCAGTATTTT
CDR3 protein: CSAEDSGTDTQYF

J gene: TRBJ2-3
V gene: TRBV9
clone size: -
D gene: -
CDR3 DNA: TGTGCCAGCAGCGTAGATACGGATACGCAGTATTTT
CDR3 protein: CASSVDTDTQYF

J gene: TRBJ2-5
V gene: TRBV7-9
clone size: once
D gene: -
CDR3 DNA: TGTGCCAGCAGCTTAAGGGACACCGAAGAGACCCAGTACTTC
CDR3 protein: CASSLRDTEETQYF

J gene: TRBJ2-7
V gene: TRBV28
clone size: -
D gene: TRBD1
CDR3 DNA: TGTGCCAGCAGTCGGACAGGGAGCCCCTACGAGCAGTACTTC
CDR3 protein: CASSRTGSPYEQYF

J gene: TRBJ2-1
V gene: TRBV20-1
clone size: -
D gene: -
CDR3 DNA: TGCAGTGCCCATGGCGGGTCCTACAATGAGAAGTTCTTC
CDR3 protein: CSAHGGSYNEKFF

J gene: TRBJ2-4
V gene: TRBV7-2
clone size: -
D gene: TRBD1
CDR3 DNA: TGTGCCAGCAGCATACTACAGGGGGCGGCCAAAAACATTCAGTACTTC
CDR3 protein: CASSILQGAAKNIQYF

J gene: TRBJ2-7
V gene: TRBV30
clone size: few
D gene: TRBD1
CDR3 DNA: TGTGCCTGGACCGGGACAGGGATCTCCTACGAGCAGTACTTC
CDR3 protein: CAWTGTGISYEQYF

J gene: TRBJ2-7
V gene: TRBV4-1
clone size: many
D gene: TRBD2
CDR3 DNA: TGCGCCAGCAGCCAGGGACTAGCGGGGGGGCCCGCTTACGAGCAGTACTTC
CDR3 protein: CASSQGLAGGPAYEQYF

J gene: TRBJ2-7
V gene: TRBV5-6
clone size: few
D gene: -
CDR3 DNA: TGTGCCAGCAGCTTCGGGAGACACGAGCAGTACTTC
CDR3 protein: CASSFGRHEQYF

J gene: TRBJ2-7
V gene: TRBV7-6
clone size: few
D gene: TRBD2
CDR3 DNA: TGTGCCAGCAGCTTAGGGCTAGCGGGAGAATCCTACGAGCAGTACTTC
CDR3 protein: CASSLGLAGESYEQYF

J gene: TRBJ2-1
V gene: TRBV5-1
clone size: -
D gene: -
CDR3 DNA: TGCGCCAGCAGCTTGACGGGGGCGCGCAATGAGCAGTTCTTC
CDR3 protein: CASSLTGARNEQFF

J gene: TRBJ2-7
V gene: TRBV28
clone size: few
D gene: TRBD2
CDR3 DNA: TGTGCCAGCAGTTTGAGCGGGGCCCCCTACGAGCAGTACTTC
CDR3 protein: CASSLSGAPYEQYF

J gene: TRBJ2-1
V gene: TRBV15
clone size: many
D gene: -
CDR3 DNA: TGTGCCACCAGCAGAGATCGAACAGCCGCGTCCTACAATGAGCAGTTCTTC
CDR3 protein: CATSRDRTAASYNEQFF

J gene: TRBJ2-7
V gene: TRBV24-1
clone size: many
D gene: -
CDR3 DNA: TGTGCCACCAGTGACTCAACCTACGAGCAGTACTTC
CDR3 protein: CATSDSTYEQYF

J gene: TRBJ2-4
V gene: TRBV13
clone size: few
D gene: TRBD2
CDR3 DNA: TGTGCCAGCAGCCCCCGCGGGGGGGTAGCCAAAAACATTCAGTACTTC
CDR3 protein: CASSPRGGVAKNIQYF

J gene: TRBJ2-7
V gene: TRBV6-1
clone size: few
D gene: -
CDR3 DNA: TGTGCCAGCAGGACCATTGGAAATTCTTACGAGCAGTACTTC
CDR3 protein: CASRTIGNSYEQYF

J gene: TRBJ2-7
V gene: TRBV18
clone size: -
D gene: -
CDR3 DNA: TGTGCCAGCTCACCAACTCCCACTAGCTACGAGCAGTACTTC
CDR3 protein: CASSPTPTSYEQYF

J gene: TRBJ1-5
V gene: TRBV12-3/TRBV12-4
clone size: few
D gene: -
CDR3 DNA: TGTGCCAGCGACTCAGGGTTCGGTTCGGATCAGCCCCAGCATTTT
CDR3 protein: CASDSGFGSDQPQHF

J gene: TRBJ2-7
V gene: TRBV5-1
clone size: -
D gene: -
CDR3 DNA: TGCGCCAGCAGCCCCTCGGGACCTCACGAGCAGTACTTC
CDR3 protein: CASSPSGPHEQYF

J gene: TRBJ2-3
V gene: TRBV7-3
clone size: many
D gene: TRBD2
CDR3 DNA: TGTGCCAGCAGCCGCGGACTAGCGGGAGGCACAGATACGCAGTATTTT
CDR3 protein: CASSRGLAGGTDTQYF

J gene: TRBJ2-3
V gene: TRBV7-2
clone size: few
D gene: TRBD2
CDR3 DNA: TGTGCCAGCAGCCCCCCCGGACTAGAAGATACGCAGTATTTT
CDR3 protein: CASSPPGLEDTQYF

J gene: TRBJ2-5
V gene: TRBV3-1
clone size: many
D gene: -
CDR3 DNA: TGTGCCAGCAGCCAAGCGGGATCGGAGACCCAGTACTTC
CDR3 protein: CASSQAGSETQYF